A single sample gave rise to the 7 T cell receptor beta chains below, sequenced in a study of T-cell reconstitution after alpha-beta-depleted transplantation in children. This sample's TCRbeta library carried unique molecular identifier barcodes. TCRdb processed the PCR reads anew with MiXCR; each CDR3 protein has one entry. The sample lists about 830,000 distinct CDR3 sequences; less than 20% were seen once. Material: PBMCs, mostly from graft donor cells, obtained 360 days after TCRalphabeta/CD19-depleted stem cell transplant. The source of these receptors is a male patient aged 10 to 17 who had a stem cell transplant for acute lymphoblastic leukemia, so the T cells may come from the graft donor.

In nucleotides, the CDR3 is TGCGCCAGCAGGTCGGGTCTTGCCTACGAGCAGTACTTC. Translating gives CASRSGLAYEQYF. This sequence joins TRBV5-1 and TRBJ2-7; D unclear. There are 13 residues in the CDR3. Germline CDR1 and CDR2: SGHRS and YFSETQ. Trimming took 5 bases from V and 2 from J, leaving 11 bases between them.

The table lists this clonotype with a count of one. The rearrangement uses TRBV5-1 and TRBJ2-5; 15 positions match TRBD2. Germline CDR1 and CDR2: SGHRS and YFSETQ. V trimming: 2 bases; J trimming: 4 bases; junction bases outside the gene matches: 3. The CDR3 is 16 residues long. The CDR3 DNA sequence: TGCGCCAGCAGCTTTGGACTAGCGGGAGGGATAGAGACCCAGTACTTC. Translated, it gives CASSFGLAGGIETQYF.

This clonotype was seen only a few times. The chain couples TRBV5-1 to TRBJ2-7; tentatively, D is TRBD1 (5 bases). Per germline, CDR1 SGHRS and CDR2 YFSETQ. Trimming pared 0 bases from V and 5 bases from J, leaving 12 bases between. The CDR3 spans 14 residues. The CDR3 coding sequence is TGCGCCAGCAGCTTGGGACAGAATACCGACGAGCAGTACTTC. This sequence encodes CASSLGQNTDEQYF.

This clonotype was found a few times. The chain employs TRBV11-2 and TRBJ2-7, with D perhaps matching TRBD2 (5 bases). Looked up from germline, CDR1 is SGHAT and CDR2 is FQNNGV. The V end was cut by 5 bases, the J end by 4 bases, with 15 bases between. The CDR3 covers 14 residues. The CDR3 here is CASSRGLRDYEQYF. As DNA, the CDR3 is TGTGCCAGCAGCCGTGGTCTGAGGGATTACGAGCAGTACTTC.

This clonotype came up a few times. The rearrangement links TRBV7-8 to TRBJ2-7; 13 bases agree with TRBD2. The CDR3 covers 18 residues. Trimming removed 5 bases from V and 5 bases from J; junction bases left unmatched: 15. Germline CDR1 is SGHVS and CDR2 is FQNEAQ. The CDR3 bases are TGTGCCAGCAGCGTGTATGGACTAGCGGGAGAGAGTCGCCACGAGCAGTACTTC. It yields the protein CASSVYGLAGESRHEQYF.

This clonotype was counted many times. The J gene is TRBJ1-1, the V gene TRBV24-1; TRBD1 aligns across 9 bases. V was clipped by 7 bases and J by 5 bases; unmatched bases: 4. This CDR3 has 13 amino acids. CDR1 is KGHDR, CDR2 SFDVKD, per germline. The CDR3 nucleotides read TGTGCCACCAGACAGGGGGCGCAGACTGAAGCTTTCTTT. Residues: CATRQGAQTEAFF.

In DNA, the CDR3 is TGTGCCAGCAGCTTAAATCGGGGAGCGGGAGAGACCCAGTACTTC. It translates to CASSLNRGAGETQYF. The chain has TRBV7-2 and TRBJ2-5; D might be TRBD2 (6 bases). This CDR3 has 15 amino acids. The germline gives CDR1 SGHTA, CDR2 FQGNSA. V lost 2 bases to trimming and J lost 4 bases, with 14 bases between them.